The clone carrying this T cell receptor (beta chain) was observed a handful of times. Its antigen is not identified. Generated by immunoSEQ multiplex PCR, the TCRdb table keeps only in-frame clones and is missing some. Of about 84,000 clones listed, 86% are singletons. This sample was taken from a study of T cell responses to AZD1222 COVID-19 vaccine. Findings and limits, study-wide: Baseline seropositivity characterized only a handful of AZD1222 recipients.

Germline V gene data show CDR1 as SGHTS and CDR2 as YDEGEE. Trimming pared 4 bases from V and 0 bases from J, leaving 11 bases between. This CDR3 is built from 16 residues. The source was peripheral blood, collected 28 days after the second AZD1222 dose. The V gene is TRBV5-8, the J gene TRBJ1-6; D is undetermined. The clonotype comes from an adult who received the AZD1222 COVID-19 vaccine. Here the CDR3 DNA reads TGTGCCAGCAGCCTTAGGTCCAACTCCTATAATTCACCCCTCCACTTT. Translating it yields CASSLRSNSYNSPLHF.